This TCR beta chain originates from a study of T cell repertoires in cytomegalovirus infection (dated by TCRdb to between 2017 and 2020). General notes on the study: Recently identified HLA-C-restricted CMV epitopes, whose presentation resists viral immunomodulation, were targeted by peptide stimulations together with well-studied HLA-B-restricted epitopes. Donor HLA type was relevant to the analysis, as public TCR beta signatures indicated carriage of CMV infection together with the matching HLA type. Points the paper makes about the study in general: The ex vivo response was dominated by HLA-C-restricted CMV-specific TCR beta clonotypes, and the single most frequent clonotype in two of eight donors was supplied by these HLA-C-restricted clonotypes. In both this cohort and an independent roughly 400-donor cohort, the cumulative frequency of public TCR beta family members distinguished carriers of CMV infection plus the relevant HLA type.

Reading the germline V gene gives CDR1 SGDLS and CDR2 YYNGEE. Relative to germline, V is missing 0 bases and J is missing 7 bases, with 8 bases of the junction outside any gene match. Inclusive of the bounding cysteine and phenylalanine, the CDR3 is 16 residues long. Only the CDR3 portion is preserved as DNA: 48 bases, with reading frame beginning at the first base. Worth noting for this clonotype: It lacks a known antigen. No base-level quality is on record; no much larger clone is a single base apart.

The sample's treatment or condition label, decoded: in vitro stimulation with specific CMV peptide epitopes to enrich CMV-specific T cells. Sequencing was carried out with an Illumina HiSeq 1500. Clones were called with MiXCR by TCRdb after fastp trimmed the public reads at Q25, and only in-frame beta chains were retained. CDR3 protein sequences are deduplicated, and each keeps its most common genes and DNA. The sample table shows 300,000 to 400,000 distinct CDR3 sequences, and 25% to 30% are seen once. The ten most abundant clones make up about 19% of the sample. The chain links TRBV9 with TRBJ2-1; 9 central bases correspond to TRBD2. This receptor was identified in a human donor in good health (CMV status not recorded). Some clones in this sample may be carry-over from other donors' samples. This sample comprised cultured PBMCs, obtained from culture after CMV antigen stimulation. The nucleotide sequence is given as TGTGCCAGCAGCGTAGGAGGCGGGGGGGCACAAAATGAGCAGTTCTTC. It translates as CASSVGGGGAQNEQFF. Reference TRBV9 and TRBJ2-1 proteins supply the regions before and after the CDR3; the full variable domain is: DSGVTQTPKHLITATGQRVTLRCSPRSGDLSVYWYQQSLDQGLQFLIQYYNGEERAKGNILERFSAQQFPDLHSELNLSSLELGDSALYFCASSVGGGGAQNEQFFGPGTRLTVL.